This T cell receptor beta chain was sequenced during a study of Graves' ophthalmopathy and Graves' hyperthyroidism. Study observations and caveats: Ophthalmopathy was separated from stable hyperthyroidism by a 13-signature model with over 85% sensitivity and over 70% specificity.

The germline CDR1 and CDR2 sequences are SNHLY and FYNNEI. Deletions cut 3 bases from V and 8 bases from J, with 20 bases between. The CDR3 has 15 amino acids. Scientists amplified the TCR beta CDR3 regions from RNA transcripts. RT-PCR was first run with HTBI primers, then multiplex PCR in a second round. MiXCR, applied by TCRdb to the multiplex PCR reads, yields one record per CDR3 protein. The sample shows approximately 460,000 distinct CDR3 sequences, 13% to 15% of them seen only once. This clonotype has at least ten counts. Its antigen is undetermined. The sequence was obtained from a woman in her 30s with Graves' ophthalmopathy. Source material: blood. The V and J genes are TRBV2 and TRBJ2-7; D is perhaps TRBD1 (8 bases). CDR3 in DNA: TGTGCCAGCAGTGACCAGGACAGGGAGGGCATTAAGCAGTACTTC. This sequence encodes CASSDQDREGIKQYF.